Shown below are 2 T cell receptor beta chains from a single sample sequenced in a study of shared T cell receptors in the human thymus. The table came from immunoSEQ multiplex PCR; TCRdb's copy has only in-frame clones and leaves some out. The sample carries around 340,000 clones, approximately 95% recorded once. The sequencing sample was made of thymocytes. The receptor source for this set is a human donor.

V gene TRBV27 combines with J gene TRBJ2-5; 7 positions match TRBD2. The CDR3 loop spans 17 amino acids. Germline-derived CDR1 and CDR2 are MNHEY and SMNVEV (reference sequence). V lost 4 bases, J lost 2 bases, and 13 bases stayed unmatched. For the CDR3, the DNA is TGTGCCAGCAGTTCTCCCAGAAACTCTAGCGGACAAGAGACCCAGTACTTC. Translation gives CASSSPRNSSGQETQYF.

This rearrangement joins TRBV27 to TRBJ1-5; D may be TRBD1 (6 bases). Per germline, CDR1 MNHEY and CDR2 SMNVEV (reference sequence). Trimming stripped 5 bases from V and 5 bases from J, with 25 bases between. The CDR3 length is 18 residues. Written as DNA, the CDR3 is TGTGCCAGCAGTCCATTTGGTCCGCCCGGGGGGCGGGATCAGCCCCAGCATTTT. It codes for CASSPFGPPGGRDQPQHF.